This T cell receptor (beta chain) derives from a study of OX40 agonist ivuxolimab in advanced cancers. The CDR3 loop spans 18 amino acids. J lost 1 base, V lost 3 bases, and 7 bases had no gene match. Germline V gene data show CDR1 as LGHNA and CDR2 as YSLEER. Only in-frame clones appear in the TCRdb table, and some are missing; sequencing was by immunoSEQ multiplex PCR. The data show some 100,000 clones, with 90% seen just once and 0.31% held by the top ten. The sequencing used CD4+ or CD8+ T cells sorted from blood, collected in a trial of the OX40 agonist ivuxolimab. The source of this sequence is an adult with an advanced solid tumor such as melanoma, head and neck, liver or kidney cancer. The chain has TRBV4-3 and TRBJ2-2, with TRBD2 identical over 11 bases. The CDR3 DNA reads TGCGCCAGCAGCCAGGCCATACTAGCGGGAGTGAACACCGGGGAGCTGTTTTTT. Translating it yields CASSQAILAGVNTGELFF.